This T cell receptor (beta chain) was identified in a study of blood T cells in healthy people across ages. Sample-barcoded 5' priming and a J-beta primer mix drove a second PCR of about 6 to 11 cycles. Each of the cDNA molecules was tagged by a template-switch adaptor with 12 random nucleotides. TCRdb used MiXCR to reprocess the 5' RACE reads, holding one entry per CDR3 protein. The repertoire holds around 1,800,000 distinct CDR3 sequences, with about two fifths as singletons. Study-wide findings and caveats: Unsorted PBMC input precluded a conclusive naive versus antigen-experienced comparison.

In the case of this clonotype: Its target is unknown.

Material for sequencing was blood. The receptor was derived from a human donor in good health.

The DNA for the CDR3 is TGTGCCAGCAGTTACGGGGGCTTGGCCTATGGCTACACCTTC. It is translated as CASSYGGLAYGYTF. The chain is built from TRBV6-6 and TRBJ1-2, with a possible D match to TRBD1 (6 bases). V lost 2 bases and J lost 4, with 11 bases in between. Germline values: CDR1 MNHNY, CDR2 SVGAGI (reference sequence). The CDR3 loop spans 14 amino acids.